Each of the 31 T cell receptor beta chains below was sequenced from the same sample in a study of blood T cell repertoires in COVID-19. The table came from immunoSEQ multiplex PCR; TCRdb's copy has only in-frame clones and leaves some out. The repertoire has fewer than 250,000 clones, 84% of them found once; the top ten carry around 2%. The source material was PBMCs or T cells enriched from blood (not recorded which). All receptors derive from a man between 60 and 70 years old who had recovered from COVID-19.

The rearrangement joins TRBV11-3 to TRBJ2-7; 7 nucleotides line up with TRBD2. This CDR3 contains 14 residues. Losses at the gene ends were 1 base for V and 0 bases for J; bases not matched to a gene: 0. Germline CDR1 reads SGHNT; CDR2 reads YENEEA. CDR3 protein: CASSLGDYSYEQYF. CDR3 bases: TGTGCCAGCAGCTTAGGGGACTACTCCTACGAGCAGTACTTC.

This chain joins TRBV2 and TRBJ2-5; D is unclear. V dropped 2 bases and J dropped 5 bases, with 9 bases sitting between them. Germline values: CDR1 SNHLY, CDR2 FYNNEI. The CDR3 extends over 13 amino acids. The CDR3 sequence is CASSEPTPETQYF. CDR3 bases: TGTGCCAGCAGTGAACCTACCCCGGAGACCCAGTACTTC.

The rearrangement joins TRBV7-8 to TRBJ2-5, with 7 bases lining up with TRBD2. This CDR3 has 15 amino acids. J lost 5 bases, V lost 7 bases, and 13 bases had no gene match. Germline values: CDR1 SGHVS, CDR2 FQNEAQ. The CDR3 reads CASTPAGLGGETQYF. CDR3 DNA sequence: TGTGCCAGCACCCCCGCTGGACTAGGTGGTGAGACCCAGTACTTC.

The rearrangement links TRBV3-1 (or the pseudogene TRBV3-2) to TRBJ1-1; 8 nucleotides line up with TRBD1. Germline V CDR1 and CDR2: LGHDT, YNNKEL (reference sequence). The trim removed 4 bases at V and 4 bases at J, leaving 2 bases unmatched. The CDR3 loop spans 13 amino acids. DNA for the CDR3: TGTGCCAGCAGCCGACAGGGGCGCACTGAAGCTTTCTTT. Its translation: CASSRQGRTEAFF.

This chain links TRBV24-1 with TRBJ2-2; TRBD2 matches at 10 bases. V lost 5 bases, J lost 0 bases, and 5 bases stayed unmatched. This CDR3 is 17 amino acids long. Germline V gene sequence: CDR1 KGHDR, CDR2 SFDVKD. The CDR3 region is CATSALAGFANTGELFF. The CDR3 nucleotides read TGTGCCACCAGTGCACTAGCGGGGTTCGCGAACACCGGGGAGCTGTTTTTT.

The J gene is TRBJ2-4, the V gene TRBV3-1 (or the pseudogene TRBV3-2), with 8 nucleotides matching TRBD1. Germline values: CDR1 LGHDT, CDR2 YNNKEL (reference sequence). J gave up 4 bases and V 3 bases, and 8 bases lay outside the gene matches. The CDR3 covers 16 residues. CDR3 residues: CASSHGTGPPKNIQYF. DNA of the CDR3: TGTGCCAGCAGCCACGGGACAGGTCCACCGAAAAACATTCAGTACTTC.

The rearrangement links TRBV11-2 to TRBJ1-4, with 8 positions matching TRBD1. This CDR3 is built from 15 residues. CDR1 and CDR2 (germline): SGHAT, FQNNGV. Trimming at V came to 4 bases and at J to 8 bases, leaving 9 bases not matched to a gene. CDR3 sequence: CASSYSRGRREKLFF. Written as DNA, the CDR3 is TGTGCCAGCAGCTACAGCAGGGGGCGAAGAGAAAAACTGTTTTTT.

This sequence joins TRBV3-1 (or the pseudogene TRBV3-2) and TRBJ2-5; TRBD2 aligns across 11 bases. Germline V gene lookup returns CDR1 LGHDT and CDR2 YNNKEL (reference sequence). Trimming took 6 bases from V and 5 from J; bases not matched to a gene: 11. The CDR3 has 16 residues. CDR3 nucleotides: TGTGCCAGCAGTCTTACGACTAGCGGGGTCATTGAGACCCAGTACTTC. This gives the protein CASSLTTSGVIETQYF.

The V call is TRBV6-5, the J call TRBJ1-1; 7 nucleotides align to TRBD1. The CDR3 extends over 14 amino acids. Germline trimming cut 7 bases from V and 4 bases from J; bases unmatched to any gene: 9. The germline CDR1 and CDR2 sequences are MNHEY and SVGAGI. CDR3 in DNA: TGTGCCAGCACCAAACAGGGGACAATCACTGAAGCTTTCTTT. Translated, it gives CASTKQGTITEAFF.

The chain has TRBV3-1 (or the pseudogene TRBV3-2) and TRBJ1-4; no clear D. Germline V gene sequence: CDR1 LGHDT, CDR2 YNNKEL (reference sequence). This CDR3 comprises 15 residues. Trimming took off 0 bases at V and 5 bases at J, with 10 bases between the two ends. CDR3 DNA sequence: TGTGCCAGCAGCCAAGATGGTCAGGAAAATGAAAAACTGTTTTTT. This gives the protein CASSQDGQENEKLFF.

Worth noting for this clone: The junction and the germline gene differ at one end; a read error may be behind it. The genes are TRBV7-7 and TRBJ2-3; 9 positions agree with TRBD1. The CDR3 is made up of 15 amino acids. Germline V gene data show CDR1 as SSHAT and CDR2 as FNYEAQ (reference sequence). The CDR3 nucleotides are TGTGCTAGCAGCCCGGGGACAGGGAGAGCAGATACGCAGTATTTT. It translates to CASSPGTGRADTQYF.

This CDR3 is CASSLEVASTQETQYF. The CDR3 bases are TGTGCCAGCAGCTTAGAGGTCGCTAGCACACAAGAGACCCAGTACTTC. The chain recombines TRBV7-2 with TRBJ2-5; D is possibly TRBD2 (5 bases). Germline CDR1 reads SGHTA; CDR2 reads FQGNSA. The CDR3 has 16 residues. The V and J ends lost 1 base and 2 bases respectively, with 14 bases between them.

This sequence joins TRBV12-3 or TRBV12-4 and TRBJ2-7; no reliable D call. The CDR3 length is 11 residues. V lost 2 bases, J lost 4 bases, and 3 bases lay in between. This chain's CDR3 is CASSLTYEQYF. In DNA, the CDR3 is TGTGCCAGCAGTTTAACATACGAGCAGTACTTC.

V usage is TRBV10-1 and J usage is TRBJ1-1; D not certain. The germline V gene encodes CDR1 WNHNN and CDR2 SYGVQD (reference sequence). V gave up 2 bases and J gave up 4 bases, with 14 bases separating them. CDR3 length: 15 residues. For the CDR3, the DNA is TGCGCCAGCAGTGAGAGGGCCGGGATCGCCACTGAAGCTTTCTTT. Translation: CASSERAGIATEAFF.

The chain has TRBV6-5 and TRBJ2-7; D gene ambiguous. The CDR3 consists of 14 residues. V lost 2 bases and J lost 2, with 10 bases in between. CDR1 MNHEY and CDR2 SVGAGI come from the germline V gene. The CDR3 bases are TGTGCCAGCAGTTACCCAGAGAGGCCCTACGAGCAGTACTTC. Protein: CASSYPERPYEQYF.

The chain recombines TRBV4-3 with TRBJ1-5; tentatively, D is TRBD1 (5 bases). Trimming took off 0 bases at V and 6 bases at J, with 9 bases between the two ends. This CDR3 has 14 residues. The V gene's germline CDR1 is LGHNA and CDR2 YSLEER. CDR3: CASSQDRAGQPQHF. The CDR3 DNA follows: TGCGCCAGCAGCCAAGACAGGGCAGGTCAGCCCCAGCATTTT.

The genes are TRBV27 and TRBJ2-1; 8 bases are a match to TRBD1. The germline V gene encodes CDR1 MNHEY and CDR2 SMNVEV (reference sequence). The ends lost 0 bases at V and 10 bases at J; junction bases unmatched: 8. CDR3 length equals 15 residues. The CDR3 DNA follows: TGTGCCAGCAGTTTATCGAGGCAGGGGGCCAAGGAGCAGTTCTTC. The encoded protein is CASSLSRQGAKEQFF.

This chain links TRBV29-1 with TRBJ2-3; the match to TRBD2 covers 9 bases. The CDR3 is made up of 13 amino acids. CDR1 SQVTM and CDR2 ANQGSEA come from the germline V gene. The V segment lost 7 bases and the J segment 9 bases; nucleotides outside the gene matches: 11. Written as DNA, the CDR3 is TGCAGCGCTGTTGGCGGGGGGGCCGGGACGCAGTATTTT. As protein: CSAVGGGAGTQYF.

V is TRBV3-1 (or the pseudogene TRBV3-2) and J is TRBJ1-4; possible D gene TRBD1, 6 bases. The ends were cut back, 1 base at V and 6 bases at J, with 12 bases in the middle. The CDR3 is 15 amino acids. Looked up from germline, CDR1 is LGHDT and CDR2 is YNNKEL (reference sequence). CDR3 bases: TGTGCCAGCAGCCAAGGACAGGTGGGGTATGAAAAACTGTTTTTT. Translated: CASSQGQVGYEKLFF.

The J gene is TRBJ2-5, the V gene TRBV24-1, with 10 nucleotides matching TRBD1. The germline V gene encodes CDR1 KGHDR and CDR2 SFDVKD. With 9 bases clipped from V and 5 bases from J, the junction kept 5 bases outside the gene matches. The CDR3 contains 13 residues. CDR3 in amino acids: CATATGGMETQYF. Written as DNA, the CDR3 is TGTGCCACCGCGACAGGGGGCATGGAGACCCAGTACTTC.

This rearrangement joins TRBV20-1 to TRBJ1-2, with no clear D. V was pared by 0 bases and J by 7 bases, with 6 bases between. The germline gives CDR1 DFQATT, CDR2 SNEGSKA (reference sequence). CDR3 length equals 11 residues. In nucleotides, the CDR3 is TGCAGTGCTAGAGATCGGGGTGGCTACACCTTC. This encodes CSARDRGGYTF.

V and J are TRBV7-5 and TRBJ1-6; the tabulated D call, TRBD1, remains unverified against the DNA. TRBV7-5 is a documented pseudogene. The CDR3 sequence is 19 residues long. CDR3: CARSLVVCLGAHSNSPLHF. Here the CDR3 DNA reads TGTGCCAGAAGCTTAGTCGTCTGTCTGGGGGCTCACTCTAATTCACCCCTCCACTTT.

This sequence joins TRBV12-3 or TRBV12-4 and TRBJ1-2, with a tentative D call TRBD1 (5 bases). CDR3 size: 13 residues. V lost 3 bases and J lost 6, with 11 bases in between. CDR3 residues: CASSFGGADGYTF. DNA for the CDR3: TGTGCCAGCAGTTTCGGGGGAGCGGATGGCTACACCTTC.

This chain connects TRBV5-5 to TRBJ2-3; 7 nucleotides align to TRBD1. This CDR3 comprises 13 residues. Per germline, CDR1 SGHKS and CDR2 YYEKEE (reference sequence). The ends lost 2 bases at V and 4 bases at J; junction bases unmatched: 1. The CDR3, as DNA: TGTGCCAGCAGCTTAGACAGGGCAGATACGCAGTATTTT. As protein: CASSLDRADTQYF. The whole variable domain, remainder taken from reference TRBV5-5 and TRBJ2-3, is DAGVTQSPTHLIKTRGQQVTLRCSPISGHKSVSWYQQVLGQGPQFIFQYYEKEERGRGNFPDRFSARQFPNYSSELNVNALLLGDSALYLCASSLDRADTQYFGPGTRLTVL.

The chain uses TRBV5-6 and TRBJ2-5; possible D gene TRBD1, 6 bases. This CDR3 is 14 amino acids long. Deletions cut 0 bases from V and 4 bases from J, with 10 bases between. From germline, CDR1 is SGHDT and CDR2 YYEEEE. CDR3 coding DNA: TGTGCCAGCAGCTTGGGGGTCAGGGGAGAGACCCAGTACTTC. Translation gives CASSLGVRGETQYF. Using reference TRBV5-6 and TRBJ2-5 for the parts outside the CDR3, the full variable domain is DAGVTQSPTHLIKTRGQQVTLRCSPKSGHDTVSWYQQALGQGPQFIFQYYEEEERQRGNFPDRFSGHQFPNYSSELNVNALLLGDSALYLCASSLGVRGETQYFGPGTRLLVL.

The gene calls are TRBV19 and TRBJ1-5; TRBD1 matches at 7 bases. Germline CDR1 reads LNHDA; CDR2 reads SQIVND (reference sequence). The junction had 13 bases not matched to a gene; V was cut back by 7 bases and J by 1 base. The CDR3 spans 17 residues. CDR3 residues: CASTRQGEVSSNQPQHF. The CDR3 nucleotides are TGTGCCAGTACCCGACAGGGTGAAGTATCGAGCAATCAGCCCCAGCATTTT.

DNA for the CDR3: TGTGCCACCAGTGACCCCTGGCCGAACACCGGGGAGCTGTTTTTT. It translates to CATSDPWPNTGELFF. The V gene is TRBV24-1, the J gene TRBJ2-2; D gene unclear. Looked up from germline, CDR1 is KGHDR and CDR2 is SFDVKD. The CDR3 has 15 amino acids. V was pared by 4 bases and J by 0 bases, with 8 bases between.

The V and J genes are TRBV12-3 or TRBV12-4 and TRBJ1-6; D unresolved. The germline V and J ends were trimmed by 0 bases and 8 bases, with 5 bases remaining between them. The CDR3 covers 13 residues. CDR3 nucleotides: TGTGCCAGCAGTTTAGCAGGAGATTCACCCCTCCACTTT. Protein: CASSLAGDSPLHF.

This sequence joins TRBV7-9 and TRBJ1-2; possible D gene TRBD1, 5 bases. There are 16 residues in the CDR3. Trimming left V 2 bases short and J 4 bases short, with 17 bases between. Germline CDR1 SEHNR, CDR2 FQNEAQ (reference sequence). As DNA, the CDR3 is TGTGCCAGCAGCTTATTAGGCAGCAGGGCTTCCTATGGCTACACCTTC. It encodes CASSLLGSRASYGYTF.

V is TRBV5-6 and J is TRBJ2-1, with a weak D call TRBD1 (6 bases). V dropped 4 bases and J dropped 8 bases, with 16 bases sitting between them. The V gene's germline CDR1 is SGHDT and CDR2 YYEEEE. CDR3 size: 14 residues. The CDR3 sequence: CASSRGSTLYEQFF. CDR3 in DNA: TGTGCCAGCAGCAGGGGGTCAACACTCTATGAGCAGTTCTTC. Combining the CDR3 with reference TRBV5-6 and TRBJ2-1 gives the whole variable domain DAGVTQSPTHLIKTRGQQVTLRCSPKSGHDTVSWYQQALGQGPQFIFQYYEEEERQRGNFPDRFSGHQFPNYSSELNVNALLLGDSALYLCASSRGSTLYEQFFGPGTRLTVL.

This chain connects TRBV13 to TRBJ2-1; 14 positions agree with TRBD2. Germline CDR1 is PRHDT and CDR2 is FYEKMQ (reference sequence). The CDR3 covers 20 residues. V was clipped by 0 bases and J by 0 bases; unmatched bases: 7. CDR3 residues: CASSLGIRTSGGRSYNEQFF. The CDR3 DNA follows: TGTGCCAGCAGCTTAGGCATTAGGACTAGCGGGGGGCGCTCCTACAATGAGCAGTTCTTC.